This TCR beta chain comes out of a study of shared clonotypes between healthy human individuals. Template for every sorted-subset replicate PCR totaled roughly 200 ng DNA, 25,000 to 35,000 T cell genomes. Data came from immunoSEQ multiplex PCR; TCRdb stores just in-frame clones and leaves some out. The sample consists of over 800,000 clones, around 93% of them appearing once. Positively selected for CCR7, the CD45RO-negative cells used as naive CD8 cells excluded terminally differentiated effector memory CD45RA+ cells. CDR3 length equals 15 residues. Germline V gives CDR1 SGDLS, CDR2 YYNGEE. Trimming took 7 bases from V and 4 from J; bases not matched to a gene: 11.

Material: naive CD8+ T cells sorted from blood. The chain recombines TRBV9 with TRBJ2-1; 7 nucleotides agree with TRBD1. This sequence was found in a man between 25 and 39 years old in good health. CDR3 coding DNA: TGTGCCAGCGGGCAAGGGGGCCATGAATACAATGAGCAGTTCTTC. Translation: CASGQGGHEYNEQFF.